A selection of T cell receptor beta chains follows, all from one sample in a study of early T cells in non-severe SARS-CoV-2 infection. TCRdb analysed the 5' RACE reads with MiXCR anew, one entry per CDR3 protein. The sample shows roughly 80,000 distinct CDR3 sequences, about 14% of them seen only once. Sequenced input: whole blood. All receptors come from an adult who was a healthcare worker with PCR-confirmed SARS-CoV-2 infection or an uninfected control (not recorded which). CDR3s include the opening cysteine and the closing phenylalanine or tryptophan. The order of the fields is J gene, V gene, clone size, D gene, CDR3 DNA, CDR3 protein. The D gene is left open where the match is weak. A clone size is listed for some rows: how often the clone was seen (once, few, many), or a class if it is expanded.

TRBJ1-1	TRBV11-2	few	NA	TGTGCCAGCAGCTCACCAGCGGGGGGGGAAACTGAAGCTTTCTTT	CASSSPAGGETEAFF
TRBJ2-5	TRBV9	NA	NA	TGTGCCAGCAGCTTCGACCTAGAGACCCAGTACTTC	CASSFDLETQYF
TRBJ2-3	TRBV20-1	NA	NA	TGCAGTGCTAGACAGGGACCAGATACGCAGTATTTT	CSARQGPDTQYF
TRBJ2-1	TRBV3-1	few	NA	TGTGCCAGCAGCCATCGGTCCCATGAGCAGTTCTTC	CASSHRSHEQFF
TRBJ2-1	TRBV7-8	NA	NA	TGTGCCAGCAGCTTGGGCGGACCGGGAGCCTCCTACAATGAGCAGTTCTTC	CASSLGGPGASYNEQFF
TRBJ2-3	TRBV5-6	many	TRBD1	TGTGCCAGCAGCTTCGGACAGGGAGCAGATACGCAGTATTTT	CASSFGQGADTQYF
TRBJ2-3	TRBV9	NA	TRBD1	TGTGCCAGCAGCACTGGGACAGGAGCAGATACGCAGTATTTT	CASSTGTGADTQYF
TRBJ2-1	TRBV5-4	few	NA	TGTGCCAGCAGCTTGAATTATGGGGACTTCGAGCAGTTCTTC	CASSLNYGDFEQFF
TRBJ1-1	TRBV21-1	NA	NA	TGTGCCAGCAGCATCGTAAAGAGGGGGCACACTGAAGCTTTCTTT	CASSIVKRGHTEAFF
TRBJ1-1	TRBV12-3/TRBV12-4	few	NA	TGTGCCAGCAGCTCACAGGCCCTCATGAACACTGAAGCTTTCTTT	CASSSQALMNTEAFF
TRBJ2-2	TRBV19	few	TRBD2	TGTGCCAGTAGTCTCCAGGCGGGGGGCAACACCGGGGAGCTGTTTTTT	CASSLQAGGNTGELFF
TRBJ2-3	TRBV6-1	many	NA	TGTGCCAGCAGTGACATCGGGGGTTCACCCACAGATACGCAGTATTTT	CASSDIGGSPTDTQYF
TRBJ1-2	TRBV6-5	NA	NA	TGTGCCAGCAGCCATACTAGCCCCGGACCTGGTAGCTATGGCTACACCTTC	CASSHTSPGPGSYGYTF
TRBJ2-7	TRBV5-1	many	NA	TGCGCCAGCAGCTGGCGGGACGGAGGACCCTACGAGCAGTACTTC	CASSWRDGGPYEQYF
TRBJ2-3	TRBV12-3/TRBV12-4	NA	TRBD2	TGTGCCAGCAGTTTTAGACTAGCGGGTCAATTCGGCACAGATACGCAGTATTTT	CASSFRLAGQFGTDTQYF
TRBJ2-2	TRBV4-2	many	NA	TGTGCCAGCAGCCAAGTCGGCGGAAACACCGGGGAGCTGTTTTTT	CASSQVGGNTGELFF
TRBJ1-6	TRBV7-2	many	NA	TGTGCCAGCAGCTTTCGACAGCAAAATTCACCCCTCCACTTT	CASSFRQQNSPLHF
TRBJ2-7	TRBV29-1	NA	NA	TGCAGCGTTGTGACGAACTCCTACCAGCAGTACTTC	CSVVTNSYQQYF
TRBJ2-4	TRBV2	few	NA	TGTGCCAGCAGTGATCGAAACATTCAGTACTTC	CASSDRNIQYF
TRBJ1-6	TRBV7-3	few	NA	TGTGCCAGCAGCGCCGACGGGTACTATAATTCACCCCTCCACTTT	CASSADGYYNSPLHF
TRBJ2-3	TRBV4-1	NA	TRBD2	TGCGCCAGCAGCCAAACTAGCGGCACAGATACGCAGTATTTT	CASSQTSGTDTQYF
TRBJ2-5	TRBV10-1	NA	NA	TGCGCCAGCAGTGGTAATAGGAGGGAGGAGACCCAGTACTTC	CASSGNRREETQYF
TRBJ1-4	TRBV5-1	many	NA	TGCGCCAGCAGCTTGGCCGACAGGCCCCGGGGTGAAAAACTGTTTTTT	CASSLADRPRGEKLFF
TRBJ1-1	TRBV4-1	many	NA	TGCGCCAGCAGCCGTGACGGTAACACTGAAGCTTTCTTT	CASSRDGNTEAFF
TRBJ2-3	TRBV12-3/TRBV12-4	many	NA	TGTGCCAGCAGTTTAATGTTGCGGGGAGATACGCAGTATTTT	CASSLMLRGDTQYF
TRBJ2-5	TRBV18	few	NA	TGTGCCAGCTCACCGGGCAGGGGAGAGACCCAGTACTTC	CASSPGRGETQYF
TRBJ2-7	TRBV20-1	many	NA	TGCAGTGCCCGCAAGGCGGGAAAACTTAGCTCCTACGAGCAGTACTTC	CSARKAGKLSSYEQYF
TRBJ2-5	TRBV7-9	NA	NA	TGTGCCAGCAGCTTAGCGACCTCTTTCTCCCAAGAGACCCAGTACTTC	CASSLATSFSQETQYF
TRBJ2-3	TRBV11-2	NA	NA	TGTGCCAGCAGCTTAGGGTTAGGAACAGATACGCAGTATTTT	CASSLGLGTDTQYF
TRBJ2-7	TRBV18	few	TRBD1	TGTGCCAGCTCACCCGGATTCAGGGGGCACTACGAGCAGTACTTC	CASSPGFRGHYEQYF
TRBJ1-1	TRBV7-9	many	NA	TGTGCCAGCAGCTTAAGGGCTGGGGGAATGAACACTGAAGCTTTCTTT	CASSLRAGGMNTEAFF
TRBJ2-7	TRBV5-1	NA	NA	TGCGCCAGCAGCTTGAGAGAGGGGGACGAGCAGTACTTC	CASSLREGDEQYF
TRBJ1-4	TRBV11-2	few	NA	TGTGCCAGCAGCTTCGACCTATCTAATGAAAAACTGTTTTTT	CASSFDLSNEKLFF
TRBJ1-5	TRBV5-3	NA	NA	TGTGCCAGAAGCTTGTTCCCCGGGGCAAGAAGGTATAGCAATCAGCCCCAGCATTTT	CARSLFPGARRYSNQPQHF
TRBJ1-4	TRBV30	few	NA	TGTGCCTGGAGTGTAGGAGGAAATGAAAAACTGTTTTTT	CAWSVGGNEKLFF
TRBJ1-1	TRBV6-5	many	NA	TGTGCCAGCAGTCGCACCGGGGGGAGAAACACTGAAGCTTTCTTT	CASSRTGGRNTEAFF
TRBJ2-1	TRBV19	NA	NA	TGTGCCAGTAGTATCATGGAGAACAATGAGCAGTTCTTC	CASSIMENNEQFF
TRBJ2-7	TRBV29-1	many	NA	TGCAGCGTTGTTCAGTCAGTCGAGTTTTATCAGGGTAACGAGCAGTACTTC	CSVVQSVEFYQGNEQYF
TRBJ1-5	TRBV19	many	NA	TGTGCCAGTAGTATTTACGGTCCCCAGCCCCAGCATTTT	CASSIYGPQPQHF
TRBJ2-3	TRBV7-3	few	NA	TGTGCCAGCAGCTTAGATAGGACCGATACGCAGTATTTT	CASSLDRTDTQYF
TRBJ1-3	TRBV4-1	few	NA	TGCGCCAGCAGCATAGGGAGGGGAAACACCATATATTTT	CASSIGRGNTIYF
TRBJ1-2	TRBV7-9	many	TRBD1	TGTGCCAGCAGCCCCGGTCCCGGGACAGGGCGAATGGGCTACACCTTC	CASSPGPGTGRMGYTF
TRBJ1-5	TRBV19	few	TRBD1	TGTGCCAGTAGGGGGACAGTAAATAATCAGCCCCAGCATTTT	CASRGTVNNQPQHF
TRBJ2-7	TRBV5-1	NA	NA	TGCGCCAGCAGTGCGGACCGGATGACCTACGAGCAGTACTTC	CASSADRMTYEQYF
TRBJ2-1	TRBV20-1	NA	TRBD2	TGCAGTGCTAGAGAGGCTAGCGGGAGAAGTACTGAGCAGTGCTTC	CSAREASGRSTEQCF
TRBJ2-7	TRBV15	many	NA	TGTGCCACCAGCAGAGATCGAGGGCCTTACTACGAGCAGTACTTC	CATSRDRGPYYEQYF
TRBJ2-2	TRBV19	many	NA	TGTGCCAGTAGAACCGACAGTGTCACCGGGGAGCTGTTTTTT	CASRTDSVTGELFF
TRBJ2-5	TRBV10-1	few	TRBD2	TGCGCCAGCAGGAAGGACCCGGGGGGGGAGACCCAGTACTTC	CASRKDPGGETQYF
TRBJ1-6	TRBV6-6	NA	NA	TGTGCCAGCACCCACCCAGGAGATTCACCCCTCCACTTT	CASTHPGDSPLHF
TRBJ2-7	TRBV11-2	few	NA	TGTGCCAGCAGCTGGTCGTACTCCTACGAGCAGTACTTC	CASSWSYSYEQYF
TRBJ2-5	TRBV9	few	NA	TGTGCCAGCAGCGTAGCTAGCGTACAAGAGACCCAGTACTTC	CASSVASVQETQYF
TRBJ2-3	TRBV12-5	few	TRBD2	TGTGCTAGTGGTTTGGTACTTAGCGGGAGGTTTAGCACAGATACGCAGTATTTT	CASGLVLSGRFSTDTQYF
TRBJ2-7	TRBV7-9	NA	TRBD2	TGTGCCAGCAGCTTTCCCGGCGCGGGAGCTAACGAGCAGTACTTC	CASSFPGAGANEQYF
TRBJ2-7	TRBV19	many	NA	TGTGCCAGTAGTAGATCGCCGACACCCTCCTACGAGCAGTACTTC	CASSRSPTPSYEQYF
TRBJ1-1	TRBV29-1	few	NA	TGCAGCGTTGCTCCCGCAGGGGTGAACACTGAAGCTTTCTTT	CSVAPAGVNTEAFF
TRBJ2-5	TRBV28	many	NA	TGTGCCAGCAGTTCCTCAGGGGCGGCGGGAGAGACCCAGTACTTC	CASSSSGAAGETQYF
TRBJ2-3	TRBV11-2	few	TRBD2	TGTGCCAGCAGCCTCGGACTAGCACAAGATACGCAGTATTTT	CASSLGLAQDTQYF